Each of the 27 T cell receptor beta chains below was sequenced from the same sample in a study of blood T cell repertoires in COVID-19. The assay was immunoSEQ multiplex PCR, and TCRdb's table has in-frame clones only and misses some. Here the sample spans 25,000 to 35,000 clones, approximately 90% being singletons. Specimen: peripheral blood. The receptor source for this set is a human donor in a cohort sampled during active COVID-19.

The chain carries TRBV3-1 (or the pseudogene TRBV3-2) and TRBJ2-3, with TRBD1 matching 7 bases. With V trimmed by 4 bases and J by 0 bases, 13 bases remained unmatched. Germline V gene sequence: CDR1 LGHDT, CDR2 YNNKEL (reference sequence). The CDR3 extends over 18 amino acids. The CDR3 DNA sequence: TGTGCCAGCAGCCCCGGGACAGCCCAAACCTCTAGCACAGATACGCAGTATTTT. Its translation: CASSPGTAQTSSTDTQYF.

The chain has TRBV7-8 and TRBJ2-3; TRBD2 is a possible D gene (6 bases). V was shortened by 3 bases and J by 2 bases, with 9 bases between the two germline ends. Germline V gene lookup returns CDR1 SGHVS and CDR2 FQNEAQ. This CDR3 has 14 amino acids. The CDR3 loop reads CASSFRDFTDTQYF. In nucleotides, the CDR3 is TGTGCCAGCAGCTTCCGGGACTTCACAGATACGCAGTATTTT.

The V gene is TRBV9, the J gene TRBJ2-3, with 10 bases identical to TRBD2. V lost 0 bases to trimming and J lost 6 bases; unmatched junction nucleotides: 10. The length of the CDR3 is 17 residues. Germline CDR1 is SGDLS and CDR2 is YYNGEE. The CDR3 sequence is CASSVATAGGPWDTQYF. CDR3 sequence (DNA): TGTGCCAGCAGCGTAGCTACAGCGGGGGGGCCGTGGGATACGCAGTATTTT.

This clone was picked up a small number of times. The V call is TRBV30, the J call TRBJ1-2; TRBD1 matches at 10 bases. The germline V gene encodes CDR1 GTSNPN and CDR2 SVGIG (reference sequence). Unmatched junction bases numbered 5, after V lost 0 bases and J lost 4 bases. This CDR3 contains 15 residues. For the CDR3, the DNA is TGTGCCTGGAGTGTATCCGGGACAGGGGTCTATGGCTACACCTTC. This sequence encodes CAWSVSGTGVYGYTF.

The chain joins TRBV7-2 to TRBJ1-6; a possible D gene is TRBD1 (6 bases). CDR3 length equals 13 residues. V shed 5 bases and J shed 9 bases, with 11 bases lying between them. Per the germline V gene, CDR1 is SGHTA and CDR2 is FQGNSA. The CDR3 sequence is CASSPQTGSPLHF. The CDR3 coding sequence is TGTGCCAGCAGCCCCCAGACAGGTTCACCCCTCCACTTT.

The rearrangement uses TRBV12-3 or TRBV12-4 and TRBJ2-5; no reliable D call. The CDR3 is made up of 13 amino acids. Trimming took 5 bases from V and 4 from J, leaving 11 bases between them. The CDR3 DNA sequence: TGTGCCAGCAGTGGGTCAGGCGCAGAGACCCAGTACTTC. This encodes CASSGSGAETQYF.

The rearrangement joins TRBV7-6 to TRBJ1-1; D is ambiguous. In germline, CDR1 is SGHVS, CDR2 FNYEAQ. The V end lost 5 bases, the J end lost 4 bases, and 11 bases lay between the germline ends. This CDR3 contains 13 residues. The CDR3 bases are TGTGCCAGCAGCAATGGGCAAGGCACTGAAGCTTTCTTT. Translation gives CASSNGQGTEAFF.

The rearrangement joins TRBV4-1 to TRBJ1-1; 8 bases are shared with TRBD1. Germline V CDR1 and CDR2: MGHRA, YSYEKL. V lost 2 bases to trimming and J lost 4 bases; unmatched junction nucleotides: 6. The CDR3 loop spans 15 amino acids. CDR3 nucleotides: TGCGCCAGCAGCCAAATTACAGGGGGGAGCACTGAAGCTTTCTTT. As protein: CASSQITGGSTEAFF.

The gene calls are TRBV30 and TRBJ1-2, with a possible D match to TRBD1 (6 bases). Germline V gene sequence: CDR1 GTSNPN, CDR2 SVGIG (reference sequence). Deletions cut 4 bases from V and 7 bases from J, with 16 bases between. The CDR3 extends over 13 amino acids. The CDR3 is CAWKSWTEGGYTF. CDR3 DNA: TGTGCCTGGAAATCTTGGACAGAGGGTGGCTACACCTTC. The full variable domain, its missing parts supplied by reference TRBV30 and TRBJ1-2, is SQTIHQWPATLVQPVGSPLSLECTVEGTSNPNLYWYRQAAGRGLQLLFYSVGIGQISSEVPQNLSASRPQDRQFILSSKKLLLSDSGFYLCAWKSWTEGGYTFGSGTRLTVV.

The V gene is TRBV28, the J gene TRBJ2-1, with D unresolved. The V gene's germline CDR1 is MDHEN and CDR2 SYDVKM. Between the trimmed V and J ends, which lost 2 bases and 0 bases, there was a span of 17 bases. This CDR3 is built from 18 residues. In nucleotides, the CDR3 is TGTGCCAGCAGTTTACGCGTGTCCGGGTGGAGCTCCTACAATGAGCAGTTCTTC. This translates into CASSLRVSGWSSYNEQFF.

The rearrangement uses TRBV10-3 and TRBJ2-7, with D tentatively TRBD1 (5 bases). Trimming shortened V by 3 bases and J by 0 bases, and 12 bases separated the two germline ends. This CDR3 region has 15 residues. Germline loops: CDR1 ENHRY, CDR2 SYGVKD. DNA for the CDR3: TGTGCCATCAGTGACAGGGTAAAAAACTCCTACGAGCAGTACGTC. Amino acids: CAISDRVKNSYEQYV.

This chain links TRBV6-5 with TRBJ1-2; 9 positions match TRBD1. V was clipped by 8 bases and J by 2 bases; unmatched bases: 9. Looked up from germline, CDR1 is MNHEY and CDR2 is SVGAGI. The CDR3 runs 15 residues. The CDR3 spells CASGKETGGNYGYTF. Here the CDR3 DNA reads TGTGCCAGCGGGAAAGAAACAGGGGGCAACTATGGCTACACCTTC.

The rearrangement uses TRBV15 and TRBJ2-7; possible D gene TRBD1, 6 bases. Germline V gene data show CDR1 as LNHNV and CDR2 as YYDKDF (reference sequence). CDR3 length equals 16 residues. Trimming stripped 1 base from V and 1 base from J, with 14 bases between. In DNA form, the CDR3 reads TGTGCCACCAGCAGAGGGGGTGGACAGAAGTCCTACGAGCAGTACGTC. Protein product: CATSRGGGQKSYEQYV.

The genes are TRBV5-5 and TRBJ1-1, with D possibly being TRBD1 (6 bases). The V and J ends lost 3 bases and 2 bases respectively, with 14 bases between them. Germline CDR1 is SGHKS and CDR2 is YYEKEE (reference sequence). The CDR3 has 15 residues. The CDR3 reads CASSSLTGYNTEAFF. The CDR3 DNA follows: TGTGCCAGCAGCTCCCTAACAGGGTATAACACTGAAGCTTTCTTT.

This chain uses TRBV5-1 with TRBJ2-1; TRBD2 matches 9 bases. This CDR3 is 15 amino acids long. Germline V CDR1 and CDR2: SGHRS, YFSETQ. J was trimmed by 0 bases and V by 3 bases; bases with no gene match: 1. The CDR3 spells CASSSLAGSYNEQFF. The CDR3, as DNA: TGCGCCAGCAGCTCACTAGCGGGCTCCTACAATGAGCAGTTCTTC.

This clone appeared a single time. V and J are TRBV6-5 and TRBJ1-1; D is perhaps TRBD1 (6 bases). The V gene's germline CDR1 is MNHEY and CDR2 SVGAGI. CDR3 length: 15 residues. Trimming shortened V by 2 bases and J by 5 bases, and 15 bases separated the two germline ends. The CDR3 DNA reads as TGTGCCAGCAGTTACATCGACAGGCCGAGTACTGAAGCTTTCTTT. Translating gives CASSYIDRPSTEAFF.

The chain combines TRBV6-2 or TRBV6-3 with TRBJ2-7; 7 nucleotides match TRBD2. Trimming removed 2 bases from V and 6 bases from J; junction bases left unmatched: 4. This CDR3 comprises 13 residues. CDR1 and CDR2 from the germline V gene are MNHEY and SVGEGT. The CDR3 DNA reads as TGTGCCAGCAGTTACGGGACGGGAGGCGAGCAGTACGTC. It specifies CASSYGTGGEQYV.

The V and J genes are TRBV6-6 and TRBJ2-2, with D maybe TRBD2 (7 bases). The V gene's germline CDR1 is MNHNY and CDR2 SVGAGI (reference sequence). V was trimmed by 0 bases and J by 5 bases, leaving 10 bases between them. The CDR3 covers 15 residues. Written as DNA, the CDR3 is TGTGCCAGCAGTTACTCGGGGGGGCAGACCGGGGAGCTGTTTTTT. As protein: CASSYSGGQTGELFF.

The chain recombines TRBV29-1 with TRBJ2-7, with D unresolved. Germline CDR1 reads SQVTM; CDR2 reads ANQGSEA. CDR3 length: 12 residues. V lost 0 bases and J 0 bases, leaving 3 bases between the germline ends. CDR3 in amino acids: CSVEDGSYEQYV. DNA of the CDR3: TGCAGCGTTGAAGACGGCTCCTACGAGCAGTACGTC.

The V gene is TRBV6-4, the J gene TRBJ1-4; 8 bases match TRBD1. The ends lost 3 bases at V and 11 bases at J; junction bases unmatched: 8. This CDR3 spans 14 amino acids. Looked up from germline, CDR1 is MRHNA and CDR2 is SNTAGT. The CDR3 loop is CASSEDRVGGKLFF. CDR3 DNA sequence: TGTGCCAGCAGTGAGGACAGGGTCGGAGGGAAACTGTTTTTT.

The chain has TRBV7-2 and TRBJ2-3; the D is unclear. The CDR3 is 12 residues long. The germline V gene encodes CDR1 SGHTA and CDR2 FQGNSA. V was cut by 3 bases and J by 2 bases, with 3 bases left in between. This chain's CDR3 is CASSFYTDTQYF. The CDR3 bases are TGTGCCAGCAGCTTTTACACAGATACGCAGTATTTT.

This sequence joins TRBV7-2 and TRBJ2-6; tentatively, D is TRBD1 (5 bases). Germline V CDR1 and CDR2: SGHTA, FQGNSA. The CDR3 is made up of 18 amino acids. Trimming removed 1 base at V and 0 bases at J, with 13 bases between. The DNA for the CDR3 is TGTGCCAGCAGCTTAGAACAGGTCTCCTACTCTGGGGCCAACGTCCTGACTTTC. Its protein is CASSLEQVSYSGANVLTF.

The gene calls are TRBV18 and TRBJ1-4; no firm D call. Trimming took off 6 bases at V and 5 bases at J, with 16 bases between the two ends. Germline V gene lookup returns CDR1 KGHSH and CDR2 LQKENI. The CDR3 consists of 15 residues. CDR3 coding DNA: TGTGCCAGCTCGCCCCCCCACAGAGAAAATGAAAAACTGTTTTTT. Residues: CASSPPHRENEKLFF.

In DNA, the CDR3 is TGTGCCTGGAGTGTAGGGGGCTTTGGCTACACCTTC. This translates into CAWSVGGFGYTF. The J gene is TRBJ1-2, the V gene TRBV30; TRBD1 agrees at 7 bases. Germline V gene sequence: CDR1 GTSNPN, CDR2 SVGIG (reference sequence). J gave up 7 bases and V 0 bases, and 2 bases lay outside the gene matches. The length of the CDR3 is 12 residues.

The gene calls are TRBV6-6 and TRBJ2-7, with D possibly TRBD2 on 9 matching bases. The CDR3 covers 17 residues. Germline V gives CDR1 MNHNY, CDR2 SVGAGI (reference sequence). V was cut by 5 bases and J by 4 bases, with 24 bases left in between. The CDR3 protein is CASSPRGLSGSVYEQYV. The CDR3 DNA is TGTGCCAGCAGTCCCAGGGGGCTTAGCGGGAGTGTGTACGAGCAGTACGTC.

This chain links TRBV6-5 with TRBJ2-7; a weak D match, TRBD1 (6 bases). The V end was cut by 5 bases, the J end by 6 bases, with 14 bases between. Germline CDR1 MNHEY, CDR2 SVGAGI. The CDR3 has 13 amino acids. CDR3 nucleotide sequence: TGTGCCAGCAGTAGCGGAAGGGACACCGAGCAGTACGTC. Encoded protein: CASSSGRDTEQYV.

The chain employs TRBV11-2 and TRBJ2-5; 7 bases are a match to TRBD2. Germline trimming cut 4 bases from V and 3 bases from J; bases unmatched to any gene: 5. CDR1 is SGHAT and CDR2 is FQNNGV in the germline V gene. CDR3 length: 14 residues. The CDR3 sequence is CASSYGLAEETQYF. As DNA, the CDR3 is TGTGCCAGCAGCTATGGGCTAGCGGAAGAGACCCAGTACTTC.